Listed below are T cell receptor beta chains from one sample, sequenced in a study of CD8 T cells in ankylosing spondylitis. TCRdb re-called the 5' RACE reads with MiXCR, one entry per CDR3 protein. The sample lists approximately 540,000 distinct CDR3 sequences; about 13% were seen once. The material sequenced was blood, either unsorted or a sorted T cell fraction (not recorded which). The source of these receptors is a male donor with ankylosing spondylitis. Both conserved end residues are part of each CDR3. A D gene is named only where the DNA matches it firmly. Not all rows give a size; the values are once, few, many and, for expanded clones, a class.

TRBV5-1	TRBJ2-3	-	many	TGCGCCAGCAGCTTACTGCCGACAGATACGCAGTATTTT	CASSLLPTDTQYF
TRBV4-1	TRBJ2-3	-	-	TGCGCCAGCAGCCAGCTAGTCCCGGATACGCAGTATTTT	CASSQLVPDTQYF
TRBV6-1	TRBJ2-1	-	few	TGTGCCAGCAGTGAAATGAGAAGCTCCTACAATGAGCAGTTCTTC	CASSEMRSSYNEQFF
TRBV10-2	TRBJ1-1	-	few	TGCGCCAGCAGTGGCCCCCCGGGGGCGAGCACTGAAGCTTTCTTT	CASSGPPGASTEAFF
TRBV7-9	TRBJ2-1	-	few	TGTGCCAGCAGCGTTACTGGGGATGAGCAGTTCTTC	CASSVTGDEQFF
TRBV7-9	TRBJ2-2	-	once	TGTGCCAGCAGCTTCAGTCTGCCTGGGGAGCTGTTTTTT	CASSFSLPGELFF
TRBV2	TRBJ2-7	-	few	TGTGCCAGTATAAGAGGACGAGGGATTGAGCAGTACTTC	CASIRGRGIEQYF
TRBV20-1	TRBJ2-1	TRBD2	few	TGCAGTGCTAGAGACCTAGCGGGGAACAATGAGCAGTTCTTC	CSARDLAGNNEQFF
TRBV7-2	TRBJ1-1	-	many	TGTGCCAGCAGCTTAGAACTGAACACTGAAGCTTTCTTT	CASSLELNTEAFF
TRBV7-2	TRBJ2-5	-	-	TGTGCCAGCAGCCCTCGGTTGGGGGTAGAGACCCAGTACTTC	CASSPRLGVETQYF
TRBV20-1	TRBJ2-1	TRBD2	-	TGCAGTGCCGGGACTAGCGGGAGTCATCACAATGAGCAGTTCTTC	CSAGTSGSHHNEQFF
TRBV7-8	TRBJ2-4	TRBD2	few	TGTGCCAGCAGCCTCGGACTAGCGGGAGCCCCTGTATTC	CASSLGLAGAPVF
TRBV11-2	TRBJ2-7	-	-	TGTGCCAGCAGCCTACTCGGGACCCCGACAAGAGAGCAGTACTTC	CASSLLGTPTREQYF
TRBV12-3/TRBV12-4	TRBJ2-7	TRBD2	many	TGTGCCAGCAGTTCCGCCTATAGCGGGAGGACCTACGAGCAGTACTTC	CASSSAYSGRTYEQYF
TRBV3-1	TRBJ1-1	-	-	TGTGCCAGCAGCGGAGGGGACCGAAGCGCAGCTTTCTTT	CASSGGDRSAAFF
TRBV9	TRBJ2-6	-	few	TGTGCCAGCAGCGTGGGGGAAGGCTCTGGGGCCAACGTCCTGACTTTC	CASSVGEGSGANVLTF
TRBV19	TRBJ1-1	-	few	TGTGCCAGTAGTTACCCTGGAAGGAACACTGAAGCTTTCTTT	CASSYPGRNTEAFF
TRBV20-1	TRBJ2-1	TRBD1	many	TGCAGTGCTATGACAGGGGTTAATGAGCAGTTCTTC	CSAMTGVNEQFF
TRBV15	TRBJ2-3	-	-	TGTGCCACCAGGGCGAGGGCGTGGCAAGATACGCAGTATTTT	CATRARAWQDTQYF
TRBV7-6	TRBJ2-1	-	-	TGTGCCAGCAGCCGAACTAGGGGGGTTAGGGATGAGCAGTTCTTC	CASSRTRGVRDEQFF
TRBV15	TRBJ2-7	TRBD2	-	TGTGCCACCAGCTGGACCCGTGGGGAGGGCGACTCCTACGAGCAGTACTTC	CATSWTRGEGDSYEQYF
TRBV14	TRBJ2-3	TRBD2	-	TGTGCCAGCAGCCAAGAATCTAGCGGGTTCACAGATACGCAGTATTTT	CASSQESSGFTDTQYF
TRBV7-9	TRBJ2-1	-	many	TGTGCCAGCAGCTTTGACACGATCCCCTACAATGAGCAGTTCTTC	CASSFDTIPYNEQFF
TRBV20-1	TRBJ2-7	-	-	TGCAGTGCTAGAGCAGCGTATGATGAGCAGTACTTC	CSARAAYDEQYF
TRBV5-5	TRBJ2-1	TRBD2	few	TGTGCCAGCAGCCTAGGGACTAGCGTCTCCTACAATGAGCAGTTCTTC	CASSLGTSVSYNEQFF
TRBV6-2/TRBV6-3	TRBJ2-1	TRBD1	-	TGTGCCAGCAGAAGACAGGGGGCTCCCTACAATGAGCAGTTCTTC	CASRRQGAPYNEQFF
TRBV5-8	TRBJ1-2	-	-	TGTGCCAGCATATTCAGGGGATCCTATGGCTACACCTTC	CASIFRGSYGYTF
TRBV29-1	TRBJ2-3	TRBD1	-	TGCAGCGTTGACGGACAGGGGTCCGATACGCAGTATTTT	CSVDGQGSDTQYF
TRBV21-1	TRBJ1-1	-	few	TGTGCCAGCAGCAGGGAGGTCTGGGTTCTAAAACCTAACACTGAAGCTTTCTTT	CASSREVWVLKPNTEAFF
TRBV7-8	TRBJ1-1	TRBD1	few	TGTGCCAGCAGTTCCGGGACAGGGACCATAAACACTGAAGCTTTCTTT	CASSSGTGTINTEAFF
TRBV12-3/TRBV12-4	TRBJ2-2	-	-	TGTGCCATCAGCAGGGGCGGGAGCTCGAACACCGGGGAGCTGTTTTTT	CAISRGGSSNTGELFF
TRBV7-7	TRBJ2-2	TRBD2	few	TGTGCCAGCAGCTACGGACTAGCGGGAGACCCGAACACCGGGGAGCTGTTTTTT	CASSYGLAGDPNTGELFF
TRBV5-1	TRBJ2-7	-	-	TGCGCCAGCAGCTTCGGGTTAACGGGATTCTACGAGCAGTACTTC	CASSFGLTGFYEQYF
TRBV28	TRBJ2-7	-	many	TGTGCCAGCAGTGACCCTTCTACTAGCAGGAACTACGAGCAGTACTTC	CASSDPSTSRNYEQYF
TRBV7-9	TRBJ2-7	-	many	TGTGCCAGCAGCCGGGACCGGAGCTCCTACGAGCAGTACTTC	CASSRDRSSYEQYF
TRBV7-2	TRBJ1-4	-	few	TGTGCCAGCAGCTTCGGGGTAGCTAATGAAAAACTGTTTTTT	CASSFGVANEKLFF
TRBV9	TRBJ2-1	-	few	TGTGCCAGCAGCGTAGAGAGTAGCGTTTACAATGAGCAGTTCTTC	CASSVESSVYNEQFF
TRBV10-3	TRBJ2-7	TRBD1	-	TGTGCCATCAGGGGGACAGGGAACGAGCAGTACTTC	CAIRGTGNEQYF
TRBV5-4	TRBJ2-6	TRBD1	few	TGTGCCAGCAGTCTTCGGAGGGACAGGGGTCTTAACTCTGGGGCCAACGTCCTGACTTTC	CASSLRRDRGLNSGANVLTF
TRBV3-1	TRBJ2-1	-	few	TGTGCCAGCAGCCATGTGCGGGGGCGCGGAAATGAGCAGTTCTTC	CASSHVRGRGNEQFF
TRBV14	TRBJ2-3	-	-	TGTGCCAGCAGCCCCCTTCGGTTTCAAAACACAGATACGCAGTATTTT	CASSPLRFQNTDTQYF
TRBV10-1	TRBJ2-5	TRBD2	-	TGCGCCAGCAGCGAGACTAGCGCCCAAGAGACCCAGTACTTC	CASSETSAQETQYF
TRBV5-1	TRBJ1-5	-	many	TGCGCCAGCAGCTTGGACTTCAGCAATCAGCCCCAGCATTTT	CASSLDFSNQPQHF
TRBV7-8	TRBJ2-7	TRBD2	few	TGTGCCAGCAGCTCCCAAGCGGGATTCAGCTACGAGCAGTACTTC	CASSSQAGFSYEQYF
TRBV5-1	TRBJ1-5	-	many	TGCGCCAGCAGCTCTGGAGAAGATCAGCCCCAGCATTTT	CASSSGEDQPQHF
TRBV3-1	TRBJ1-6	-	-	TGTGCCAGCAGCCTCGATGGGGCAGGGCCCGTTAATTCACCCCTCCACTTT	CASSLDGAGPVNSPLHF
TRBV27	TRBJ2-7	TRBD2	few	TGTGCCAGCAGTTCAATCGGGACTACCTCAGGCGAGCAGTACTTC	CASSSIGTTSGEQYF
TRBV24-1	TRBJ1-1	-	few	TGTGCCACCAGTGATCCAGGGTCGGGCACTGAAGCTTTCTTT	CATSDPGSGTEAFF
TRBV12-3/TRBV12-4	TRBJ1-3	TRBD1	many	TGTGCCAGCAGGACAGGGGGAAACACCATATATTTT	CASRTGGNTIYF